These 6 T cell receptor beta chains were all obtained from the same sample, sequenced in a study of CD8+CD57+ T cells in acquired aplastic anemia. Genomic DNA, the template, was used for profiling of the TCR beta VDJ and CDR3. Via MiXCR, TCRdb re-called the reads, giving one row per CDR3 protein. The sample consists of around 210,000 distinct CDR3 sequences, 60% to 80% of them appearing once. CD8+CD57+ cell expansion had been shown by flow cytometry in patients chosen for sequencing. The specimen sequenced was sorted CD4+, CD8+, or CD8+CD57+ T cells (not recorded which) from PBMCs. The receptors stem from a human donor with aplastic anemia.

The J gene is TRBJ2-7, the V gene TRBV25-1; tentative D call: TRBD1 (5 bases). The CDR3 spans 15 residues. Germline V gene lookup returns CDR1 MGHDK and CDR2 SYGVNS. The ends were cut back, 1 base at V and 2 bases at J, with 12 bases in the middle. CDR3 DNA sequence: TGTGCCAGCAGTGAATCCGAGCAGGGCGCCTACGAGCAGTACTTC. Encoded protein: CASSESEQGAYEQYF.

This clonotype was recorded many times. V is TRBV15 and J is TRBJ2-3; 15 positions agree with TRBD2. V gave up 1 base and J gave up 4 bases; unmatched junction bases: 0. The CDR3 length is 16 residues. Germline values: CDR1 LNHNV, CDR2 YYDKDF (reference sequence). CDR3 coding DNA: TGTGCCACCAGCAGAGGGACTAGCGGGGGGGCAGATACGCAGTATTTT. The encoded protein is CATSRGTSGGADTQYF.

This clonotype was seen many times. The junction departs from the called germline gene at one end, perhaps through a read error. V is TRBV5-6 and J is TRBJ2-3, with D tentatively TRBD1 (6 bases). Per the germline V gene, CDR1 is SGHDT and CDR2 is YYEEEE. The CDR3 contains 14 residues. The DNA for the CDR3 is TGTGCCAGCAGTCCACAGGACAGCACAAATACGCAGTATTTT. This encodes CASSPQDSTNTQYF.

This clonotype occurred many times. The genes are TRBV4-2 and TRBJ2-5, with D unclear. Germline V CDR1 and CDR2: LGHNA, YNFKEQ. The CDR3 is 12 amino acids. V dropped 0 bases and J dropped 9 bases, with 8 bases sitting between them. CDR3 nucleotides: TGTGCCAGCAGCCAAGACGGTTGGGCCCAGTACTTC. This translates into CASSQDGWAQYF.

This clonotype was observed a single time. V usage is TRBV2 and J usage is TRBJ1-4; D possibly corresponds to TRBD1 (6 bases). Germline CDR1 reads SNHLY; CDR2 reads FYNNEI. Trimming shortened V by 6 bases and J by 8 bases, and 13 bases separated the two germline ends. CDR3 length: 13 residues. The CDR3 bases are TGTGCCAGCAGGGGCAGGGGTGGAGAAAAACTGTTTTTT. Protein sequence: CASRGRGGEKLFF.

The chain employs TRBV29-1 and TRBJ1-2; no reliable D call. There are 10 residues in the CDR3. CDR1 and CDR2 (germline): SQVTM, ANQGSEA. Deletions cut 4 bases from V and 5 bases from J, with 5 bases between. The CDR3 DNA is TGCAGCGTTGGGGAGTATGGCTACACCTTC. It encodes CSVGEYGYTF.